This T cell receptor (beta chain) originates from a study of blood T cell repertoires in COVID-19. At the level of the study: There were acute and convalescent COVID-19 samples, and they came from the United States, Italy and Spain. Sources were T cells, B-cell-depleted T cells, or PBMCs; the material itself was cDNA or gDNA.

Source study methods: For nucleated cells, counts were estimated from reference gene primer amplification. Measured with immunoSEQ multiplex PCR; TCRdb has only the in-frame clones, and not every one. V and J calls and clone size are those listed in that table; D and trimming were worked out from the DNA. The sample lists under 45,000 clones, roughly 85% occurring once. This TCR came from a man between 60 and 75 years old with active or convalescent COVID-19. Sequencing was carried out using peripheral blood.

The CDR3 is CASMTGAFLGETQYF. The CDR3 DNA reads TGTGCCAGTATGACAGGGGCGTTCCTCGGGGAGACCCAGTACTTC. V is TRBV28 and J is TRBJ2-5; 8 bases are shared with TRBD1. The CDR3 has 15 residues. From germline, CDR1 is MDHEN and CDR2 SYDVKM. V shed 9 bases and J 5 bases; nucleotides not matched to a gene: 14.